Below, 31 T cell receptor beta chains from the same sample are listed, as sequenced in a study of T-cell memory formation after mild COVID-19. TCRdb itself ran the 5' RACE reads through MiXCR, one entry per CDR3 protein. The table lists about 200,000 distinct CDR3 sequences, over 9.5% of them singletons, with around 3.3% in the top ten. The source material was PBMCs or a T cell subset sorted from them (not recorded which). These receptors all stem from a man between 18 and 35 years old who had mild COVID-19 (a few samples of this study predate the infection). Cell type and time point are not known.

Ten or more counts support this clonotype. The DNA for the CDR3 is TGTGCCAGCAGCCCCCAAAGCGGGGTTGGAAACACCATATATTTT. Translated: CASSPQSGVGNTIYF. This chain uses TRBV7-2 with TRBJ1-3; D is uncertain. Between the trimmed V and J ends, which lost 5 bases and 3 bases, there was a span of 14 bases. Germline V gene sequence: CDR1 SGHTA, CDR2 FQGNSA. This CDR3 is built from 15 residues. Together with reference TRBV7-2 and TRBJ1-3, the CDR3 gives the full variable domain: GAGVSQSPSNKVTEKGKDVELRCDPISGHTALYWYRQSLGQGLEFLIYFQGNSAPDKSGLPSDRFSAERTGGSVSTLTIQRTQQEDSAVYLCASSPQSGVGNTIYFGEGSWLTVV.

The chain employs TRBV7-2 and TRBJ1-4; D is undetermined. The CDR3 is 14 amino acids. V lost 6 bases, J lost 4 bases, and 12 bases lay in between. Germline values: CDR1 SGHTA, CDR2 FQGNSA. CDR3 amino acids: CASSSDRGNEKLFF. The DNA of the CDR3 is TGTGCCAGCAGTTCAGATCGGGGTAATGAAAAACTGTTTTTT. Together with reference TRBV7-2 and TRBJ1-4, the CDR3 gives the full variable domain: GAGVSQSPSNKVTEKGKDVELRCDPISGHTALYWYRQSLGQGLEFLIYFQGNSAPDKSGLPSDRFSAERTGGSVSTLTIQRTQQEDSAVYLCASSSDRGNEKLFFGSGTQLSVL.

CDR3 region: CASSEAGVTGELFF. Here the CDR3 DNA reads TGTGCCAGCAGTGAAGCCGGGGTTACCGGGGAGCTGTTTTTT. This chain uses TRBV2 with TRBJ2-2; D possibly corresponds to TRBD2 (5 bases). V lost 0 bases and J 5 bases, leaving 7 bases between the germline ends. CDR1 and CDR2 from the germline V gene are SNHLY and FYNNEI. This CDR3 spans 14 amino acids.

The gene calls are TRBV6-5 and TRBJ2-5, with D possibly TRBD2 on 6 matching bases. Germline CDR1 MNHEY, CDR2 SVGAGI. Trimming cost V 2 bases and J 4 bases, with 14 bases left between them. The CDR3 extends over 15 amino acids. CDR3 sequence (DNA): TGTGCCAGCAGTTACGGGAATCTGGGAGGAGAGACCCAGTACTTC. Translation: CASSYGNLGGETQYF.

Only a few counts were recorded for this clonotype. The chain uses TRBV5-1 and TRBJ2-3; 10 bases map to TRBD2. This CDR3 is built from 17 residues. Losses at the gene ends were 6 bases for V and 4 bases for J; bases not matched to a gene: 14. Germline assignment: CDR1 SGHRS and CDR2 YFSETQ. The DNA for the CDR3 is TGCGCCAGCACCCTAACTAGCGGGGCCCGTCGGGCAGATACGCAGTATTTT. It translates to CASTLTSGARRADTQYF. The full variable domain, in which reference TRBV5-1 and TRBJ2-3 provide the parts outside the CDR3, is KAGVTQTPRYLIKTRGQQVTLSCSPISGHRSVSWYQQTPGQGLQFLFEYFSETQRNKGNFPGRFSGRQFSNSRSEMNVSTLELGDSALYLCASTLTSGARRADTQYFGPGTRLTVL.

This clonotype was seen ten or more times. The chain has TRBV15 and TRBJ1-1, with 7 bases matching TRBD1. Trimming took 5 bases from V and 1 from J; bases not matched to a gene: 4. Germline V gene sequence: CDR1 LNHNV, CDR2 YYDKDF (reference sequence). This CDR3 has 14 amino acids. CDR3 protein: CATSRGGSNTEAFF. CDR3 nucleotides: TGTGCCACCAGCCGAGGGGGCTCGAACACTGAAGCTTTCTTT.

The chain links TRBV7-2 to TRBJ1-2; maybe TRBD1 (6 bases). The CDR3 consists of 15 residues. Germline V lookup: CDR1 SGHTA, CDR2 FQGNSA. V shed 5 bases and J shed 3 bases, with 16 bases lying between them. CDR3 in DNA: TGTGCCAGCAGCCCGCTACAGGGTGGGGACTATGGCTACACCTTC. Translating it yields CASSPLQGGDYGYTF.

The table lists this clonotype with many counts. This chain joins TRBV12-3 or TRBV12-4 and TRBJ2-1; D gene uncertain. This CDR3 region has 13 residues. Trimming cost V 3 bases and J 5 bases, with 8 bases left between them. The CDR3 DNA follows: TGTGCCAGCAGTTTGGGCCTAAACAATGAGCAGTTCTTC. Its translation: CASSLGLNNEQFF.

V and J are TRBV7-9 and TRBJ1-1; D not certain. CDR3 length: 12 amino acids. The V gene's germline CDR1 is SEHNR and CDR2 FQNEAQ (reference sequence). The V end was cut by 2 bases, the J end by 11 bases, with 12 bases between. This CDR3 is CASSLLPGLAFF. DNA of the CDR3: TGTGCCAGCAGCTTATTACCCGGCTTGGCTTTCTTT.

This clonotype was counted at least ten times. This chain joins TRBV10-3 and TRBJ2-5; 9 bases match TRBD2. The trim removed 3 bases at V and 5 bases at J, leaving 7 bases unmatched. Looked up from germline, CDR1 is ENHRY and CDR2 is SYGVKD. The CDR3 has 15 residues. This CDR3 reads CAISEGGGARETQYF. Here the CDR3 DNA reads TGTGCCATCAGTGAAGGCGGGGGGGCCCGTGAGACCCAGTACTTC.

This clonotype showed up just a few times. The chain uses TRBV2 and TRBJ1-1; no clear D gene. Per the germline V gene, CDR1 is SNHLY and CDR2 is FYNNEI. V lost 7 bases, J lost 2 bases, and 11 bases lay in between. There are 13 residues in the CDR3. CDR3 protein: CASTPFGNTEAFF. CDR3 coding DNA: TGTGCCAGCACCCCTTTTGGTAACACTGAAGCTTTCTTT. The whole variable domain, filled in from reference TRBV2 and TRBJ1-1, reads EPEVTQTPSHQVTQMGQEVILRCVPISNHLYFYWYRQILGQKVEFLVSFYNNEISEKSEIFDDQFSVERPDGSNFTLKIRSTKLEDSAMYFCASTPFGNTEAFFGQGTRLTVV.

The chain recombines TRBV2 with TRBJ2-2; TRBD2 agrees at 10 bases. Germline V gene lookup returns CDR1 SNHLY and CDR2 FYNNEI. The CDR3 totals 14 residues. Trimming took 8 bases from V and 9 from J; bases not matched to a gene: 9. The CDR3 spells CASSSAGGQRELFF. The CDR3 bases are TGTGCCAGCTCCTCAGCGGGGGGGCAAAGGGAGCTGTTTTTT.

This clonotype was detected only a few times. The CDR3 here is CASRLQTTSYEQYF. CDR3 sequence (DNA): TGTGCCAGCAGACTTCAGACGACTAGTTACGAGCAGTACTTC. The chain recombines TRBV12-3 or TRBV12-4 with TRBJ2-7, with D possibly being TRBD2 (6 bases). Trimming took 6 bases from V and 4 from J, leaving 16 bases between them. There are 14 residues in the CDR3.

The chain couples TRBV7-6 to TRBJ1-3; D ambiguous. V lost 4 bases and J lost 0, with 10 bases in between. From germline, CDR1 is SGHVS and CDR2 FNYEAQ. The CDR3 extends over 15 amino acids. CDR3 sequence: CASSYRGTSGNTIYF. The CDR3, as DNA: TGTGCCAGCAGCTACCGCGGAACCTCTGGAAACACCATATATTTT. The full variable domain, its missing parts supplied by reference TRBV7-6 and TRBJ1-3, is GAGVSQSPRYKVTKRGQDVALRCDPISGHVSLYWYRQALGQGPEFLTYFNYEAQQDKSGLPNDRFSAERPEGSISTLTIQRTEQRDSAMYRCASSYRGTSGNTIYFGEGSWLTVV.

This clonotype was counted only a few times. The V and J genes are TRBV6-5 and TRBJ1-3, with 7 bases matching TRBD1. Germline V lookup: CDR1 MNHEY, CDR2 SVGAGI. Losses at the gene ends were 6 bases for V and 4 bases for J; bases not matched to a gene: 6. The CDR3 is 14 amino acids. CDR3 sequence: CASRQGRSGNTIYF. Written as DNA, the CDR3 is TGTGCCAGCAGACAGGGGCGGTCAGGAAACACCATATATTTT.

This chain connects TRBV4-2 to TRBJ1-5; perhaps TRBD1 as D (5 bases). Per the germline V gene, CDR1 is LGHNA and CDR2 is YNFKEQ. V dropped 0 bases and J dropped 2 bases, with 17 bases sitting between them. The CDR3 is 18 residues long. CDR3 amino acids: CASSQDIRVVRGNQPQHF. DNA of the CDR3: TGTGCCAGCAGCCAAGATATCCGGGTGGTCAGGGGCAATCAGCCCCAGCATTTT.

The gene calls are TRBV6-5 and TRBJ1-6; D gene ambiguous. The CDR3 has 13 amino acids. V lost 0 bases, J lost 8 bases, and 5 bases lay in between. Germline CDR1 MNHEY, CDR2 SVGAGI. The CDR3 reads CASSYSGYSPLHF. In DNA, the CDR3 is TGTGCCAGCAGTTACTCGGGGTATTCACCCCTCCACTTT.

The V gene is TRBV4-2, the J gene TRBJ2-2; D could derive from TRBD1 or TRBD2 (6 bases each). CDR3 length equals 15 residues. CDR1 and CDR2 from the germline V gene are LGHNA and YNFKEQ. V dropped 3 bases and J dropped 6 bases, with 14 bases sitting between them. CDR3 DNA: TGTGCCAGCAGCCAGGGGGGCGGGGCCCCCGGGGAGCTGTTTTTT. It encodes CASSQGGGAPGELFF.

The chain links TRBV4-2 to TRBJ2-7, with 7 bases aligning to TRBD1. V lost 1 base and J lost 5; bases outside the gene matches: 11. The length of the CDR3 is 16 residues. The germline V gene has CDR1 LGHNA and CDR2 YNFKEQ. The CDR3 DNA reads as TGTGCCAGCAGCCAAGGCTTTCAGACAGGGACCGACGAGCAGTACTTC. Its protein product is CASSQGFQTGTDEQYF.

The chain has TRBV28 and TRBJ1-4, with D perhaps TRBD1 (6 bases). Per the germline V gene, CDR1 is MDHEN and CDR2 is SYDVKM. The CDR3 sequence is 14 residues long. The V and J ends lost 6 bases and 3 bases respectively, with 11 bases between them. The CDR3 loop reads CASRTGAANEKLFF. CDR3 nucleotides: TGTGCCAGCAGAACGGGGGCGGCTAATGAAAAACTGTTTTTT.

This clonotype occurred once. A read error may explain this, as a much larger clone is one base away. The CDR3 DNA follows: TGCGCCAGCAGCCAATATCCCCCTAAGGGGGGATGGCTGTTTGGGGACAACGTCCTGACTTTC. Protein product: CASSQYPPKGGWLFGDNVLTF. The rearrangement uses TRBV4-3 and TRBJ2-6; D tentatively fits TRBD1 or TRBD2 (6 bases each). Germline V gene lookup returns CDR1 LGHNA and CDR2 YSLEER. The CDR3 is 21 amino acids.

This clonotype was detected only a few times. This chain connects TRBV18 to TRBJ2-5; 7 nucleotides agree with TRBD1. Germline CDR1 KGHSH, CDR2 LQKENI. CDR3 size: 16 residues. Trimming removed 1 base from V and 3 bases from J; junction bases left unmatched: 8. DNA of the CDR3: TGTGCCAGCTCACCACGGCCCGGGACAGCGAAAGAGACCCAGTACTTC. It translates to CASSPRPGTAKETQYF.

The rearrangement joins TRBV20-1 to TRBJ1-5; D gene uncertain. Trimming pared 6 bases from V and 2 bases from J, leaving 11 bases between. Germline assignment: CDR1 DFQATT and CDR2 SNEGSKA (reference sequence). The CDR3 is 13 amino acids. This chain's CDR3 is CSAEDGRNQPQHF. In DNA form, the CDR3 reads TGCAGTGCAGAGGACGGCCGCAATCAGCCCCAGCATTTT.

This clonotype was detected a few times. The chain employs TRBV29-1 and TRBJ2-1, with 7 bases lining up with TRBD1. V lost 8 bases, J lost 4 bases, and 5 bases stayed unmatched. The CDR3 spans 12 residues. Germline assignment: CDR1 SQVTM and CDR2 ANQGSEA. The CDR3 loop reads CSTGTDYNEQFF. Here the CDR3 DNA reads TGCAGCACAGGGACAGATTACAATGAGCAGTTCTTC.

The CDR3 is CASRVIKLAGALTDTQYF. The CDR3 nucleotides are TGTGCCAGCAGGGTAATAAAACTAGCGGGGGCTCTAACAGATACGCAGTATTTT. The rearrangement uses TRBV7-2 and TRBJ2-3; 11 bases agree with TRBD2. The junction had 14 bases not matched to a gene; V was cut back by 6 bases and J by 3 bases. The CDR3 has 18 residues. Germline values: CDR1 SGHTA, CDR2 FQGNSA.

The sample holds many counts of this clonotype. The J gene is TRBJ2-7, the V gene TRBV20-1; a weak D match, TRBD2 (7 bases). The CDR3 consists of 14 residues. The V end lost 2 bases, the J end lost 6 bases, and 17 bases lay between the germline ends. CDR1 and CDR2 from the germline V gene are DFQATT and SNEGSKA (reference sequence). The CDR3: CSARFGGAVTEQYV. The CDR3 nucleotides read TGCAGTGCTAGATTTGGGGGGGCCGTCACCGAGCAGTACGTC.

Ten or more counts support this clonotype. The rearrangement links TRBV5-1 to TRBJ1-3; 7 bases fit TRBD1. The germline CDR1 and CDR2 sequences are SGHRS and YFSETQ. The J segment lost 1 base and the V segment lost 0 bases, leaving 4 bases of the junction unmatched. The length of the CDR3 is 16 residues. This chain's CDR3 is CASSLDGRGSGNTIYF. In DNA, the CDR3 is TGCGCCAGCAGCTTGGACGGCAGGGGGTCTGGAAACACCATATATTTT.

This clonotype was seen a few times. This chain joins TRBV5-1 and TRBJ1-4, with a weak D call TRBD1 (6 bases). This CDR3 has 16 amino acids. Deletions cut 0 bases from V and 2 bases from J, with 11 bases between. Germline CDR1 SGHRS, CDR2 YFSETQ. In DNA, the CDR3 is TGCGCCAGCAGCTTGGCCGGGACAATGACTAATGAAAAACTGTTTTTT. This sequence encodes CASSLAGTMTNEKLFF.

This clonotype appeared a few times. V is TRBV5-6 and J is TRBJ2-1; 11 positions match TRBD2. Germline V gives CDR1 SGHDT, CDR2 YYEEEE. Trimming at V came to 4 bases and at J to 0 bases, leaving 6 bases not matched to a gene. The CDR3 runs to 17 residues. The CDR3 spells CASSVGLAVRSYNEQFF. The CDR3 DNA sequence: TGTGCCAGCAGCGTGGGACTAGCGGTCCGCTCCTACAATGAGCAGTTCTTC.

This clonotype occurred many times. This rearrangement joins TRBV7-9 to TRBJ1-2; D remains unclear. Trimming removed 4 bases from V and 1 base from J, with 22 bases in between. CDR1 and CDR2 from the germline V gene are SEHNR and FQNEAQ (reference sequence). CDR3 length: 18 residues. CDR3 loop: CASSSAKFGSPFNYGYTF. The CDR3 bases are TGTGCCAGCAGCTCCGCAAAGTTCGGCAGCCCCTTTAACTATGGCTACACCTTC.

This clonotype turned up a few times. The chain is built from TRBV29-1 and TRBJ2-3; TRBD2 agrees at 9 bases. Germline CDR1 and CDR2: SQVTM and ANQGSEA. J was trimmed by 7 bases and V by 4 bases; bases with no gene match: 9. The CDR3 covers 14 residues. DNA of the CDR3: TGCAGCGTTGTTTTGCGGGGGGGCCTTTATACGCAGTATTTT. It codes for CSVVLRGGLYTQYF.